The source of this T cell receptor beta chain is a study of patients and donors after allogeneic stem cell transplantation. TCRdb used MiXCR to reprocess the RT-PCR reads, holding one entry per CDR3 protein. The repertoire holds about 960,000 distinct CDR3 sequences, with more than 15% as singletons. The V and J ends lost 8 bases and 2 bases respectively, with 12 bases between them. The CDR3 spans 13 residues. In germline, CDR1 is ENHRY, CDR2 SYGVKD. Source material: blood, either unsorted or a sorted T cell fraction (not recorded which). The receptor comes from a human donor who was either an allogeneic HSCT recipient or a stem cell or donor lymphocyte infusion donor (not recorded which). It is not recorded whose cells these are; they may come from a transplant donor. The chain carries TRBV10-3 and TRBJ1-1, with D possibly TRBD1 on 5 matching bases. CDR3 region: CAIGAGPNTEAFF. The CDR3 DNA reads as TGTGCCATCGGGGCAGGACCTAACACTGAAGCTTTCTTT.